Below are 26 T cell receptor beta chains sequenced from a single sample in a study of T cell repertoires in cytomegalovirus infection (dated by TCRdb to 2018 to 2020). In the paper's terms, the treatment or condition label means: in vitro stimulation with specific CMV peptide epitopes to enrich CMV-specific T cells. Data came from an Illumina HiSeq 1500. TCRdb trimmed public reads at Q25 via fastp, called clones via MiXCR and kept in-frame beta chains. Rows are combined by CDR3 protein, so each entry shows the most common genes and DNA. Within this sample are about 500,000 distinct CDR3 sequences, with about 33% of them counted one time only. In total, the top ten clones hold 17% of the sample. These TCRs' antigens remain unknown. Sample: cultured PBMCs, taken from culture after CMV antigen stimulation. These receptors came from a human donor in good health (CMV status not recorded). Some clones in this sample may be carry-over from other donors' samples.

The V gene is TRBV29-1, the J gene TRBJ1-2; the D is unclear. From germline, CDR1 is SQVTM and CDR2 ANQGSEA. CDR3 length: 11 residues. The V gene lost 6 bases and the J gene lost 3 bases, with 8 bases spanning the gap. This CDR3 is CSVIRDYGYTF. In DNA, the CDR3 is TGCAGCGTCATACGGGACTATGGCTACACCTTC.

This clonotype was seen a handful of times. This chain uses TRBV6-1 with TRBJ2-7; 7 bases are a match to TRBD1. The CDR3 length is 14 residues. CDR1 MNHNS and CDR2 SASEGT come from the germline V gene. V shed 6 bases, J shed 4 bases, and the junction held 9 bases outside the gene matches. CDR3: CASSSSGQRYEQYF. As DNA, the CDR3 is TGTGCCAGCAGCTCCTCGGGACAGCGATACGAGCAGTACTTC.

In the case of this clonotype: Being one base from a much bigger clone, this may be a read error. Here the CDR3 DNA reads TGTGCCAGCGAACTTGGGGGGACAAGCACAGATACGCAGTATTTT. It encodes CASELGGTSTDTQYF. This rearrangement joins TRBV6-8 to TRBJ2-3, with D possibly being TRBD1 or TRBD2 (6 bases each). This CDR3 has 15 residues. V was shortened by 8 bases and J by 0 bases, with 15 bases between the two germline ends. Germline CDR1 reads MNHGY; CDR2 reads SAAAGT.

This clonotype showed up just a few times. V is TRBV6-6 and J is TRBJ1-1; 7 positions match TRBD1. Germline trimming cut 2 bases from V and 4 bases from J; bases unmatched to any gene: 7. The germline CDR1 and CDR2 sequences are MNHNY and SVGAGI (reference sequence). CDR3 length equals 15 residues. In DNA form, the CDR3 reads TGTGCCAGCAGTTACCCCGACAGGGTGGTCACTGAAGCTTTCTTT. This sequence encodes CASSYPDRVVTEAFF.

V is TRBV29-1 and J is TRBJ2-5; maybe TRBD2 (6 bases). Per the germline V gene, CDR1 is SQVTM and CDR2 is ANQGSEA. The CDR3 covers 11 residues. The CDR3: CAASVQETQYF. CDR3 DNA sequence: TGCGCGGCTAGCGTTCAAGAGACCCAGTACTTC. The full variable domain, completed using reference TRBV29-1 and TRBJ2-5, is SAVISQKPSRDICQRGTSLTIQCQVDSQVTMMFWYRQQPGQSLTLIATANQGSEATYESGFVIDKFPISRPNLTFSTLTVSNMSPEDSSIYLCAASVQETQYFGPGTRLLVL.

This clonotype was observed a few times. This chain connects TRBV12-3 or TRBV12-4 to TRBJ1-5; D remains ambiguous. This CDR3 is built from 14 residues. V dropped 3 bases and J dropped 3 bases, with 9 bases sitting between them. CDR3 bases: TGTGCCAGCAGTTTGAGCAGCATCAATCAGCCCCAGCATTTT. This encodes CASSLSSINQPQHF.

CDR3 sequence: CSVGGTVPATNYGYTF. The CDR3 DNA follows: TGCAGCGTTGGCGGGACAGTACCAGCTACTAACTATGGCTACACCTTC. This chain uses TRBV29-1 with TRBJ1-2; TRBD1 matches at 7 bases. Unmatched junction bases numbered 11, after V lost 4 bases and J lost 0 bases. Germline V gene sequence: CDR1 SQVTM, CDR2 ANQGSEA. This CDR3 comprises 16 residues.

The chain carries TRBV28 and TRBJ1-1, with D possibly TRBD1 on 6 matching bases. V was cut by 5 bases and J by 1 base, with 11 bases left in between. In germline, CDR1 is MDHEN, CDR2 SYDVKM. This CDR3 has 14 residues. The CDR3 loop reads CASSPWTENTEAFF. In DNA, the CDR3 is TGTGCCAGCAGTCCCTGGACAGAGAACACTGAAGCTTTCTTT.

This clonotype was seen more than once but under ten times. The chain couples TRBV28 to TRBJ2-7; 12 nucleotides line up with TRBD2. CDR1 is MDHEN and CDR2 is SYDVKM in the germline V gene. CDR3 length: 16 amino acids. Trimming at V came to 4 bases and at J to 2 bases, leaving 6 bases not matched to a gene. The CDR3 DNA is TGTGCCAGCAGTTCCCTCACTAGCGGGAGGACCTACGAGCAGTACGTC. Amino acid sequence: CASSSLTSGRTYEQYV.

The chain uses TRBV29-1 and TRBJ2-1, with TRBD2 matching over 12 bases. The trim removed 7 bases at V and 0 bases at J, leaving 1 base unmatched. The CDR3 runs to 14 residues. The V gene's germline CDR1 is SQVTM and CDR2 ANQGSEA. The CDR3 is CSGTSGTSYNEQFF. For the CDR3, the DNA is TGCAGCGGGACTAGCGGGACCTCCTACAATGAGCAGTTCTTC.

This clonotype showed up just a few times. The chain has TRBV12-5 and TRBJ2-2; 9 bases are shared with TRBD1. Germline trimming cut 1 base from V and 8 bases from J; bases unmatched to any gene: 8. The V gene's germline CDR1 is LGHNT and CDR2 FRNRAP. CDR3 length: 16 residues. CDR3 sequence: CASGLAGTGWPGELFF. CDR3 DNA: TGTGCTAGTGGTTTGGCAGGGACAGGGTGGCCTGGGGAGCTGTTTTTT.

The chain has TRBV11-2 and TRBJ2-7; D remains ambiguous. V lost 0 bases and J 3 bases, leaving 6 bases between the germline ends. CDR1 and CDR2 from the germline V gene are SGHAT and FQNNGV. The CDR3 has 13 residues. The CDR3 protein is CASSLDLIYEQYF. CDR3 DNA sequence: TGTGCCAGCAGCTTAGACCTAATCTACGAGCAGTACTTC.

The chain joins TRBV19 to TRBJ1-2; D is unresolved. The CDR3 has 12 amino acids. Germline values: CDR1 LNHDA, CDR2 SQIVND (reference sequence). Deletions cut 5 bases from V and 5 bases from J, with 9 bases between. CDR3 DNA: TGTGCCAGTAGTGCTCGACTTTATGGCTACACCTTC. Its protein is CASSARLYGYTF. The entire variable domain, with the rest obtained from reference TRBV19 and TRBJ1-2, is as follows: DGGITQSPKYLFRKEGQNVTLSCEQNLNHDAMYWYRQDPGQGLRLIYYSQIVNDFQKGDIAEGYSVSREKKESFPLTVTSAQKNPTAFYLCASSARLYGYTFGSGTRLTVV.

The chain joins TRBV7-2 to TRBJ1-6; 7 bases are a match to TRBD1. CDR1 and CDR2 from the germline V gene are SGHTA and FQGNSA. The CDR3 totals 14 residues. With 1 base clipped from V and 9 bases from J, the junction kept 3 bases outside the gene matches. This chain's CDR3 is CASSLDRGASPLHF. For the CDR3, the DNA is TGTGCCAGCAGCTTAGACAGGGGAGCTTCACCCCTCCACTTT.

J is TRBJ1-1 and V is TRBV20-1; the match to TRBD1 covers 7 bases. The CDR3 totals 14 residues. Germline assignment: CDR1 DFQATT and CDR2 SNEGSKA (reference sequence). Germline trimming cut 6 bases from V and 4 bases from J; bases unmatched to any gene: 11. The CDR3 DNA sequence: TGCAGTGCGGACAGGCCAGGGGAAGTCACTGAAGCTTTCTTT. It encodes CSADRPGEVTEAFF.

The rearrangement joins TRBV29-1 to TRBJ1-4; possible D gene TRBD1, 6 bases. The CDR3 extends over 13 amino acids. Germline CDR1 is SQVTM and CDR2 is ANQGSEA. The germline V and J ends were trimmed by 7 bases and 5 bases, with 14 bases remaining between them. This CDR3 reads CSDPGVRNEKLFF. The DNA of the CDR3 is TGCAGCGACCCAGGGGTTAGGAATGAAAAACTGTTTTTT.

The rearrangement uses TRBV7-6 and TRBJ1-4; the D is unclear. Trimming took off 5 bases at V and 0 bases at J, with 10 bases between the two ends. Germline CDR1 reads SGHVS; CDR2 reads FNYEAQ. This CDR3 is 15 amino acids long. The CDR3 DNA sequence: TGTGCCAGCAGCCTGTCGGCTGCAACTAATGAAAAACTGTTTTTT. It codes for CASSLSAATNEKLFF. Combining the CDR3 with reference TRBV7-6 and TRBJ1-4 gives the whole variable domain GAGVSQSPRYKVTKRGQDVALRCDPISGHVSLYWYRQALGQGPEFLTYFNYEAQQDKSGLPNDRFSAERPEGSISTLTIQRTEQRDSAMYRCASSLSAATNEKLFFGSGTQLSVL.

This chain connects TRBV7-9 to TRBJ1-2; D is unresolved. V was shortened by 2 bases and J by 8 bases, with 15 bases between the two germline ends. The germline V gene encodes CDR1 SEHNR and CDR2 FQNEAQ (reference sequence). The CDR3 runs 14 residues. The CDR3 DNA follows: TGTGCCAGCAGCTTAAGTGGAGGGAGAGGAGGCTACACCTTC. This codes for CASSLSGGRGGYTF.

The chain carries TRBV6-6 and TRBJ2-1; D remains ambiguous. Germline CDR1 is MNHNY and CDR2 is SVGAGI (reference sequence). V shed 8 bases and J shed 6 bases, with 14 bases lying between them. The CDR3 totals 13 residues. The chain's CDR3 is CASFNRVANEQFF. The DNA for the CDR3 is TGTGCCAGCTTTAACCGGGTCGCCAATGAGCAGTTCTTC.

This clonotype came up a few times. This chain connects TRBV20-1 to TRBJ2-2, with 8 positions matching TRBD1. Germline CDR1 reads DFQATT; CDR2 reads SNEGSKA (reference sequence). Unmatched junction bases numbered 11, after V lost 1 base and J lost 4 bases. The CDR3 is 17 residues long. The CDR3: CSARVPTGALGTGELFF. CDR3 nucleotide sequence: TGCAGTGCTAGAGTCCCGACAGGGGCCTTGGGCACCGGGGAGCTGTTTTTT.

This clonotype was seen only a few times. The chain couples TRBV27 to TRBJ1-2, with D maybe TRBD1 (5 bases). Trimming pared 5 bases from V and 0 bases from J, leaving 13 bases between. There are 15 residues in the CDR3. Germline CDR1 reads MNHEY; CDR2 reads SMNVEV (reference sequence). CDR3 nucleotide sequence: TGTGCCAGCAGTCCGTGGACAAGGCCTAACTATGGCTACACCTTC. Its translation: CASSPWTRPNYGYTF.

The chain couples TRBV6-1 to TRBJ2-5, with D possibly matching TRBD2 (6 bases). Trimming took off 7 bases at V and 2 bases at J, with 26 bases between the two ends. The germline V gene encodes CDR1 MNHNS and CDR2 SASEGT. The CDR3 is 18 amino acids. The CDR3 protein is CASKLARAGSVGQETQYF. CDR3 sequence (DNA): TGTGCCAGCAAACTCGCGAGGGCGGGGTCCGTGGGGCAAGAGACCCAGTACTTC.

V gene TRBV2 combines with J gene TRBJ2-2, with 11 bases aligning to TRBD2. CDR3 length: 19 residues. The V and J ends lost 6 bases and 4 bases, in that order; junction bases with no gene match: 16. CDR1 and CDR2 (germline): SNHLY, FYNNEI. The CDR3: CASRPGLAVSSRLTGELFF. CDR3 DNA: TGTGCCAGCAGGCCGGGACTAGCGGTGAGCAGTCGGCTCACCGGGGAGCTGTTTTTT.

This clonotype was counted many times. Here the CDR3 DNA reads TGTGCCAGCAGCTCCAGCGGGGACTACACCGGGGAGCTGTTTTTT. It yields the protein CASSSSGDYTGELFF. V is TRBV7-2 and J is TRBJ2-2; TRBD2 agrees at 7 bases. Germline lookup yields CDR1 SGHTA and CDR2 FQGNSA. J lost 3 bases, V lost 4 bases, and 5 bases had no gene match. The CDR3 is made up of 15 amino acids.

The chain has TRBV20-1 and TRBJ1-4; D might be TRBD1 (6 bases). The V gene lost 1 base and the J gene lost 4 bases, with 7 bases spanning the gap. The CDR3 is 13 residues long. Germline assignment: CDR1 DFQATT and CDR2 SNEGSKA (reference sequence). CDR3: CSARGGHNEKLFF. The CDR3 bases are TGCAGTGCTAGAGGGGGGCATAATGAAAAACTGTTTTTT.

This clonotype appeared a few times. The chain links TRBV7-2 to TRBJ2-3, with D unresolved. V was shortened by 7 bases and J by 3 bases, with 20 bases between the two germline ends. Germline V gives CDR1 SGHTA, CDR2 FQGNSA. This CDR3 is 16 amino acids long. CDR3: CASIPAWAGRTDTQYF. The CDR3 nucleotides are TGTGCCAGCATCCCCGCCTGGGCAGGCCGGACAGATACGCAGTATTTT. Based on the CDR3 plus reference TRBV7-2 and TRBJ2-3, the full variable domain is GAGVSQSPSNKVTEKGKDVELRCDPISGHTALYWYRQSLGQGLEFLIYFQGNSAPDKSGLPSDRFSAERTGGSVSTLTIQRTQQEDSAVYLCASIPAWAGRTDTQYFGPGTRLTVL.